The 9 T cell receptor beta chains below all came from one sample that was sequenced in a study of technical replicates of blood from a few donors. The data were produced by immunoSEQ multiplex PCR, yet TCRdb's version contains in-frame clones alone and is incomplete. Of 55,000 to 70,000 clones in the sample, approximately 84% were seen once. The sequencing sample was made of PBMCs. These receptors were taken from a human donor in good health. Some clones in this sample may be carry-over from other donors' samples.

The V and J genes are TRBV6-5 and TRBJ2-1, with a weak D call TRBD2 (5 bases). This CDR3 has 15 residues. In germline, CDR1 is MNHEY, CDR2 SVGAGI. Trimming stripped 2 bases from V and 7 bases from J, with 15 bases between. The CDR3 sequence: CASSYLAGAGNEQFF. The CDR3 DNA follows: TGTGCCAGCAGTTACCTGGCGGGTGCTGGAAATGAGCAGTTCTTC.

This clone came up once. The genes are TRBV19 and TRBJ1-4, with a possible D match to TRBD1 (5 bases). This CDR3 has 14 residues. Trimming stripped 3 bases from V and 7 bases from J, with 12 bases between. The germline gives CDR1 LNHDA, CDR2 SQIVND (reference sequence). In nucleotides, the CDR3 is TGTGCCAGTAGTATTTGGGGGGTCGGTGAAAAACTGTTTTTT. As protein: CASSIWGVGEKLFF.

This sequence joins TRBV7-2 and TRBJ2-2, with a tentative D call TRBD1 (5 bases). Germline V gene lookup returns CDR1 SGHTA and CDR2 FQGNSA. V shed 5 bases and J shed 5 bases, with 12 bases lying between them. This CDR3 is 14 amino acids long. The DNA for the CDR3 is TGTGCCAGCAGCCGGACAACTTGGACCGGGGAGCTGTTTTTT. Its protein product is CASSRTTWTGELFF.

This chain joins TRBV5-6 and TRBJ2-3, with TRBD1 as a possible D gene (5 bases). Germline lookup yields CDR1 SGHDT and CDR2 YYEEEE. Trimming stripped 4 bases from V and 1 base from J, with 13 bases between. The CDR3 is 15 amino acids. This chain's CDR3 is CASSRRLGGTDTQYF. Here the CDR3 DNA reads TGTGCCAGCAGCCGGCGCCTAGGGGGCACAGATACGCAGTATTTT.

The chain carries TRBV6-5 and TRBJ1-2; TRBD1 matches at 10 bases. CDR3 size: 14 residues. The germline gives CDR1 MNHEY, CDR2 SVGAGI. V gave up 4 bases and J gave up 5 bases; unmatched junction bases: 4. The CDR3 DNA sequence: TGTGCCAGCAGTTCAACGGGACAGGGGTATGGCTACACCTTC. It specifies CASSSTGQGYGYTF.

The sample holds a few counts of this clone. The V and J genes are TRBV6-1 and TRBJ2-1, with 9 nucleotides matching TRBD2. The germline V gene encodes CDR1 MNHNS and CDR2 SASEGT. The V gene end was trimmed by 3 bases and the J gene end by 2 bases; junction bases not matched to a gene: 5. The CDR3 totals 16 residues. CDR3 residues: CASSDPSGNAYNEQFF. CDR3 bases: TGTGCCAGCAGTGATCCTAGCGGGAATGCCTACAATGAGCAGTTCTTC.

The genes are TRBV5-1 and TRBJ2-5; TRBD2 matches 11 bases. Trimming removed 4 bases from V and 5 bases from J; junction bases left unmatched: 4. Germline lookup yields CDR1 SGHRS and CDR2 YFSETQ. The CDR3 spans 14 residues. CDR3 sequence: CASSLTSGAETQYF. Written as DNA, the CDR3 is TGCGCCAGCAGCCTGACTAGCGGGGCGGAGACCCAGTACTTC.

This sequence joins TRBV6-4 and TRBJ1-1, with D possibly TRBD1 on 6 matching bases. The germline V gene has CDR1 MRHNA and CDR2 SNTAGT. The CDR3 sequence is 13 residues long. V was trimmed by 5 bases and J by 0 bases, leaving 7 bases between them. The CDR3 DNA sequence: TGTGCCAGCAGTACAGGGCTGAACACTGAAGCTTTCTTT. Amino acid sequence: CASSTGLNTEAFF.

CDR3 amino acids: CASSLALTGLLRDEQYF. CDR3 nucleotides: TGTGCCAGCAGCTTGGCTCTCACGGGTCTCTTGAGGGACGAGCAGTACTTC. The chain carries TRBV5-5 and TRBJ2-7, with D maybe TRBD2 (5 bases). V dropped 0 bases and J dropped 5 bases, with 21 bases sitting between them. Germline V gene data show CDR1 as SGHKS and CDR2 as YYEKEE (reference sequence). The CDR3 totals 17 residues.